The clone carrying this TCR beta chain came up a few times. Per germline, CDR1 LGHNA and CDR2 YSLEER. Trimming removed 1 base at V and 2 bases at J, with 9 bases between. This CDR3 contains 16 residues. This record comes from a study of cytomegalovirus exposure and HLA in healthy donors. The PCR made use of 60 Vbeta and 13 Jbeta primers. Profiling relied on immunoSEQ multiplex PCR, and the TCRdb table lists in-frame clones only, not all of them. This sample has about 190,000 clones, with around 81% found just once. This sequence originates from a woman aged 18-30 years in good health and CMV-seropositive. This chain links TRBV4-3 with TRBJ2-6; D is perhaps TRBD1 (5 bases). The sample comprised PBMCs. The chain's CDR3 is CASSQVVGAGANVLTF. Written as DNA, the CDR3 is TGCGCCAGCAGCCAAGTAGTAGGGGCTGGGGCCAACGTCCTGACTTTC.